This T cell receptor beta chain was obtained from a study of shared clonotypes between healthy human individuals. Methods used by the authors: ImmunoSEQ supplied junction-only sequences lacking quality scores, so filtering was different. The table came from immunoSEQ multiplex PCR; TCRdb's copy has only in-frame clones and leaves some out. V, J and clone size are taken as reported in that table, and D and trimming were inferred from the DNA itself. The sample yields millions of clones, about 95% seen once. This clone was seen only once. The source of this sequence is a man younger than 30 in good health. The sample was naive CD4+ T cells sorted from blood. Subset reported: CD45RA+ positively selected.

CDR3 coding DNA: TGTGCCAGCTCACCACCTGGAGGGACAGTCACAGATACGCAGTATTTT. Translated: CASSPPGGTVTDTQYF. The gene calls are TRBV18 and TRBJ2-3, with D possibly matching TRBD1 (7 bases). The germline V gene encodes CDR1 KGHSH and CDR2 LQKENI. The ends were cut back, 0 bases at V and 2 bases at J, with 12 bases in the middle. This CDR3 is built from 16 residues.